This TCR beta chain was found in a study of blood T cell repertoires in COVID-19. Study as a whole: Acute and convalescent COVID-19 samples came from the United States, Italy and Spain.

Here immunoSEQ multiplex PCR was the method, and the copy in TCRdb shows in-frame clones only, minus some. This table holds about 210,000 clones, roughly 80% found once. Patients from Seattle were sampled longitudinally, starting during active infection. The sample holds a few counts of this clone. The sequence derives from a woman aged 80 or over with COVID-19, enrolled during active disease. The sequencing input was peripheral blood.

The CDR3, as DNA: TGTGCCAGCAGTGAGGGGCGAGGCAACTCTGGAAACACCATATATTTT. This codes for CASSEGRGNSGNTIYF. This chain uses TRBV2 with TRBJ1-3; D perhaps matches TRBD1 (5 bases). Trimming shortened V by 3 bases and J by 0 bases, and 12 bases separated the two germline ends. This CDR3 is 16 amino acids long. CDR1 SNHLY and CDR2 FYNNEI come from the germline V gene.